The entry below gives a single T cell receptor (beta chain) sequence along with its context. This specimen comes from a study of blood T cell repertoires in COVID-19. The CDR3 has 16 amino acids. CDR1 and CDR2 (germline): SNHLY, FYNNEI. V lost 1 base and J 0 bases, leaving 10 bases between the germline ends. Profiling relied on immunoSEQ multiplex PCR, and the TCRdb table lists in-frame clones only, not all of them. Seen here are more than 30,000 clones, around 87% observed once, and the top ten hold roughly 13%. The TCR was taken from a man aged 55 to 70 with active COVID-19. The sample taken for sequencing was peripheral blood. The J gene is TRBJ1-3, the V gene TRBV2; no firm D call. This CDR3 is CASSEGRLNSGNTIYF. The CDR3 nucleotides read TGTGCCAGCAGTGAAGGGAGACTCAACTCTGGAAACACCATATATTTT.